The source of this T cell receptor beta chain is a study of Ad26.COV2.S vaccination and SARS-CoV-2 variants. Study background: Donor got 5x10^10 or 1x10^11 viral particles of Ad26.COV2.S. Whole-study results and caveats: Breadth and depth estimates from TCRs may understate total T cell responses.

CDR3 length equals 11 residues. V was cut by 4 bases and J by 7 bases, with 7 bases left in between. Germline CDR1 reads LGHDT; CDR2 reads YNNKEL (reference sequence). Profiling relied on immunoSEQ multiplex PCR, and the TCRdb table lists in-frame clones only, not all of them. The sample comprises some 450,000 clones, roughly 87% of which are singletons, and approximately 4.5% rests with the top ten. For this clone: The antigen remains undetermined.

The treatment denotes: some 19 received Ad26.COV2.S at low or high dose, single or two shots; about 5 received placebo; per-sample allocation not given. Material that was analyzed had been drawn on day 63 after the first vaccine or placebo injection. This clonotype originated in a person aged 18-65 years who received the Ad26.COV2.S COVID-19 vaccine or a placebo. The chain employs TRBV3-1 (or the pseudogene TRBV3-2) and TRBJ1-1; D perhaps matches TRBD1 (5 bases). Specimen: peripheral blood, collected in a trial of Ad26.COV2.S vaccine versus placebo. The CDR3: CASSRDREAFF. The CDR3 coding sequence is TGTGCCAGCAGCCGGGACCGTGAAGCTTTCTTT.